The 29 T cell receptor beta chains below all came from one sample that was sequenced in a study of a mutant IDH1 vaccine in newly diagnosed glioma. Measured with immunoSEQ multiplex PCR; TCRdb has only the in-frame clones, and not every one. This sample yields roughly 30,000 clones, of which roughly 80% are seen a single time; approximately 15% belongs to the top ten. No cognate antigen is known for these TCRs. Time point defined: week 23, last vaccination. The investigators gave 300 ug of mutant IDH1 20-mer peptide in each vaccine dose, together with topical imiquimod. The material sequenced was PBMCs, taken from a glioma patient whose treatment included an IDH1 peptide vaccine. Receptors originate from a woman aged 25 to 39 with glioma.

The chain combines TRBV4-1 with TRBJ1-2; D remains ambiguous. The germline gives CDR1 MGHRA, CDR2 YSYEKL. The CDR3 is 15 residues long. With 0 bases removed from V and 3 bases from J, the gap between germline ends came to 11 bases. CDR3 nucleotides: TGCGCCAGCAGCCAAGATGTTGCGGGATACTATGGCTACACCTTC. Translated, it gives CASSQDVAGYYGYTF.

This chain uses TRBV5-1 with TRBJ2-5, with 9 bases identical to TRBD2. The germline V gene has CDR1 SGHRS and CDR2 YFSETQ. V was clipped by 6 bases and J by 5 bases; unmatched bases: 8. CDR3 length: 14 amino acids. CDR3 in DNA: TGCGCCAGCAACATTGCGGGGGGGCGTGAGACCCAGTACTTC. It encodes CASNIAGGRETQYF.

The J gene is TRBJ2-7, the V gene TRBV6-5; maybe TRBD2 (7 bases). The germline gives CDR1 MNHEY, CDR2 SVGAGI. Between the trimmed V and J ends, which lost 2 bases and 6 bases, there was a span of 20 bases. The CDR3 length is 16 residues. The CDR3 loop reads CASSYRGTGRVSEQYF. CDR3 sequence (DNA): TGTGCCAGCAGTTACCGTGGAACAGGGAGGGTAAGCGAGCAGTACTTC.

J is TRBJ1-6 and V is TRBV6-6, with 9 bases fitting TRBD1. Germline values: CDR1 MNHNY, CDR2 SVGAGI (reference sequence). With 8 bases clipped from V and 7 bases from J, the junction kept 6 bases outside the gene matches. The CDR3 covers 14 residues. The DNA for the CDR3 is TGTGCCAGCTGTCAGGGACAGGGAAATTCACCCCTCCACTTT. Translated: CASCQGQGNSPLHF.

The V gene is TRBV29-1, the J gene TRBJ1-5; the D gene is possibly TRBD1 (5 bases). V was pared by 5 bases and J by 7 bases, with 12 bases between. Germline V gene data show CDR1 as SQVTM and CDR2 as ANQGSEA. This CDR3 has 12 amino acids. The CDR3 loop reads CSVRAEGQPQHF. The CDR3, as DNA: TGCAGCGTTCGGGCTGAGGGGCAGCCCCAGCATTTT.

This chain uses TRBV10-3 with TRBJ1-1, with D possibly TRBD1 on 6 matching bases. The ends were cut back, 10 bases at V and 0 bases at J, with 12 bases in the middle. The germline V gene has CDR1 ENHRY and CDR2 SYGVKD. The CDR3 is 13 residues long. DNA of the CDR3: TGTGCCACCACTCAGGGGCTGAACACTGAAGCTTTCTTT. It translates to CATTQGLNTEAFF.

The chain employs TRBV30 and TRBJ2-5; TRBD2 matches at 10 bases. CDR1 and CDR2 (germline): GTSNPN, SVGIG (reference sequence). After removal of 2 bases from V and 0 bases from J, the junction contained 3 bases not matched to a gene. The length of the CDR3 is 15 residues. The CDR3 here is CAWSLTSGYQETQYF. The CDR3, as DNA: TGTGCCTGGAGTCTGACTAGCGGGTACCAAGAGACCCAGTACTTC.

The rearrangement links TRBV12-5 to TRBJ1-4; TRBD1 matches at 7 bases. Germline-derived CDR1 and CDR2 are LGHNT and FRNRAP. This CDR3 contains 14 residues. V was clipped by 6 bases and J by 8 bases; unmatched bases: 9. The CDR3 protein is CASGPGTAYEKLFF. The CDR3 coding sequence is TGTGCTAGTGGCCCCGGGACAGCGTACGAAAAACTGTTTTTT.

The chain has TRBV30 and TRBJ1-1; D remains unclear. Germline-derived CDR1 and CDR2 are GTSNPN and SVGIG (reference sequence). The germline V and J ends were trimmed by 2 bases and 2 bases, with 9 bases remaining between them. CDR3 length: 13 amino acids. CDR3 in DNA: TGTGCCTGGAGTTTGGCAGGAAACACTGAAGCTTTCTTT. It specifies CAWSLAGNTEAFF.

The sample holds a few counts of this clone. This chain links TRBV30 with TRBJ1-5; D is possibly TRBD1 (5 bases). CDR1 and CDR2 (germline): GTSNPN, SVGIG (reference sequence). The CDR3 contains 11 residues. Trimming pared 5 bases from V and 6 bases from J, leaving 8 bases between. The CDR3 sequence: CAWGTGQPQHF. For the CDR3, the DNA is TGTGCCTGGGGAACAGGTCAGCCCCAGCATTTT.

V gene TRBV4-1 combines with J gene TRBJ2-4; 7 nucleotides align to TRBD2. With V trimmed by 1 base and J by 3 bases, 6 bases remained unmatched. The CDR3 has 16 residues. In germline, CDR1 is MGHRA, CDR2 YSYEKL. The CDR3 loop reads CASSQGKLADKNIQYF. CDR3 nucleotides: TGCGCCAGCAGCCAAGGTAAGCTAGCGGACAAAAACATTCAGTACTTC.

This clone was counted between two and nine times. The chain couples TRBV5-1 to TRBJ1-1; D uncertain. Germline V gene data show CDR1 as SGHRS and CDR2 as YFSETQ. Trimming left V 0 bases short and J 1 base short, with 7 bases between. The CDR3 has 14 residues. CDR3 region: CASSLDIPNTEAFF. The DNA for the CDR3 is TGCGCCAGCAGCTTGGACATACCGAACACTGAAGCTTTCTTT.

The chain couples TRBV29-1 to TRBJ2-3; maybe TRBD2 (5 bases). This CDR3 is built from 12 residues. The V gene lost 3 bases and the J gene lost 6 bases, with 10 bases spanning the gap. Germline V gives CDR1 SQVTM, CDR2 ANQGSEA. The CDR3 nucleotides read TGCAGCGTTGAGGAGGCAACCGATACGCAGTATTTT. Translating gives CSVEEATDTQYF.

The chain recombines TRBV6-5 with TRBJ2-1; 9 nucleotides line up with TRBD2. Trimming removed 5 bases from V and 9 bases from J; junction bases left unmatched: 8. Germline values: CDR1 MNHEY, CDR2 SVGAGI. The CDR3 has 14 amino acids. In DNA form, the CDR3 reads TGTGCCAGCAGTAGGCAGGCTAGCGGGACTGAGCAGTTCTTC. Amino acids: CASSRQASGTEQFF.

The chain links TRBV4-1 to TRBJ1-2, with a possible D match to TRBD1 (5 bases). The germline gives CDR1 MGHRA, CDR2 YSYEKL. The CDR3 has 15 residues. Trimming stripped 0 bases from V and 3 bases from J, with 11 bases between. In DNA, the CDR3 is TGCGCCAGCAGCCAAGACCTAGGGACTCACTATGGCTACACCTTC. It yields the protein CASSQDLGTHYGYTF.

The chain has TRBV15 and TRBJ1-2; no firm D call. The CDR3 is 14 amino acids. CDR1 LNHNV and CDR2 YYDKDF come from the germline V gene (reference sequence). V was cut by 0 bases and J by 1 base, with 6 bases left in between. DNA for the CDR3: TGTGCCACCAGCAGAGATAGGGATAACTATGGCTACACCTTC. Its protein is CATSRDRDNYGYTF.

Written as DNA, the CDR3 is TGTGCCAGCACCCGAGAGGGCAATCAGCCCCAGCATTTT. This encodes CASTREGNQPQHF. The chain couples TRBV2 to TRBJ1-5; D remains unclear. Germline-derived CDR1 and CDR2 are SNHLY and FYNNEI. The CDR3 totals 13 residues. V was shortened by 7 bases and J by 2 bases, with 9 bases between the two germline ends.

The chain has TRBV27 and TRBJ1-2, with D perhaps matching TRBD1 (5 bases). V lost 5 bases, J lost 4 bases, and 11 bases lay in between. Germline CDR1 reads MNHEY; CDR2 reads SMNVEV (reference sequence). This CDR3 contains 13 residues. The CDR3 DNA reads TGTGCCAGCAGTCCCCGGGGCCTCTATGGCTACACCTTC. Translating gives CASSPRGLYGYTF.

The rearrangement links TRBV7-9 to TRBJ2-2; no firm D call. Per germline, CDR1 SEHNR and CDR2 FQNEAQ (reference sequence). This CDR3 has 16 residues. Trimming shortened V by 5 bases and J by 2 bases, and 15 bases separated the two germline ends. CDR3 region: CASSPQSGVNTGELFF. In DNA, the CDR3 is TGTGCCAGCAGCCCCCAGTCCGGTGTAAACACCGGGGAGCTGTTTTTT.

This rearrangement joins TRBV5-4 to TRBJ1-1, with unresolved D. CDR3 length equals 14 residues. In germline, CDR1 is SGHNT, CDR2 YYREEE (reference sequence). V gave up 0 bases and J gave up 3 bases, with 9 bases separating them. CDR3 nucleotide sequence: TGTGCCAGCAGCTTGGGGGCGGGAGACACTGAAGCTTTCTTT. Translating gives CASSLGAGDTEAFF.

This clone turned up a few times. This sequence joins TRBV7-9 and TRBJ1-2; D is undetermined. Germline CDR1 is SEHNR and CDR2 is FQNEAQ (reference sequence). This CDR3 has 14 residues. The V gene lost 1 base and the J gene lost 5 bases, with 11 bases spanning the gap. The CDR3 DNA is TGTGCCAGCAGCTTAGGTGGCAACTGGTATGGCTACACCTTC. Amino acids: CASSLGGNWYGYTF. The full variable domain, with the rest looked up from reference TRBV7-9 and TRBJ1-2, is DTGVSQNPRHKITKRGQNVTFRCDPISEHNRLYWYRQTLGQGPEFLTYFQNEAQLEKSRLLSDRFSAERPKGSFSTLEIQRTEQGDSAMYLCASSLGGNWYGYTFGSGTRLTVV.

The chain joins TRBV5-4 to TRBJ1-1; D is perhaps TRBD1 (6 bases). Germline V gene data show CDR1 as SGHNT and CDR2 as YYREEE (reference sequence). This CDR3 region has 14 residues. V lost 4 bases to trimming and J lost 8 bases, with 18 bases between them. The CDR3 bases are TGTGCCAGCAGCCTCCTGGACAGAAAGGGAGAAGCTTTCTTT. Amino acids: CASSLLDRKGEAFF.

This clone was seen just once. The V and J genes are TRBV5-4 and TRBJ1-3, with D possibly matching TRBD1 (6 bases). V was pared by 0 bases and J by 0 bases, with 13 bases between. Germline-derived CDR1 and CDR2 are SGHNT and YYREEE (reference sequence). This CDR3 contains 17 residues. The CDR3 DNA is TGTGCCAGCAGCTTGGGGACGCAGGGGACCTCTGGAAACACCATATATTTT. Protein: CASSLGTQGTSGNTIYF. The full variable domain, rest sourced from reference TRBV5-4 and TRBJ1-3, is ETGVTQSPTHLIKTRGQQVTLRCSSQSGHNTVSWYQQALGQGPQFIFQYYREEENGRGNFPPRFSGLQFPNYSSELNVNALELDDSALYLCASSLGTQGTSGNTIYFGEGSWLTVV.

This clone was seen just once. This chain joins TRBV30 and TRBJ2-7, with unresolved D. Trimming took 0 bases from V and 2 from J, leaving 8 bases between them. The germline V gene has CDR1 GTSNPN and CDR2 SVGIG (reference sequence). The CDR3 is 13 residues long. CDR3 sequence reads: CAWSVDGPYEQYF. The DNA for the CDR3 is TGTGCCTGGAGTGTAGACGGTCCCTACGAGCAGTACTTC.

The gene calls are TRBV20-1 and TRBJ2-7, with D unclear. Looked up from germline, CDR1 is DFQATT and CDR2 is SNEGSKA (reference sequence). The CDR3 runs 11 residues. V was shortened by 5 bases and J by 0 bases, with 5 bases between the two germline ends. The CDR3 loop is CSALGSYEQYF. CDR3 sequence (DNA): TGCAGTGCTTTAGGCTCCTACGAGCAGTACTTC.

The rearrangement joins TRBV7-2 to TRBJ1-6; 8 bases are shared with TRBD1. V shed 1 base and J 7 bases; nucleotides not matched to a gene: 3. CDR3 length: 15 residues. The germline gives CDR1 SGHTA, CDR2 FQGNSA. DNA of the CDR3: TGTGCCAGCAGCTTAGTACAGGGGGTAAATTCACCCCTCCACTTT. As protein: CASSLVQGVNSPLHF.

CDR3: CAWSVGGETQYF. In DNA, the CDR3 is TGTGCCTGGAGTGTCGGGGGTGAGACCCAGTACTTC. The chain carries TRBV30 and TRBJ2-5, with a possible D match to TRBD2 (6 bases). This CDR3 is built from 12 residues. The germline V gene has CDR1 GTSNPN and CDR2 SVGIG (reference sequence). Trimming pared 0 bases from V and 5 bases from J, leaving 7 bases between.

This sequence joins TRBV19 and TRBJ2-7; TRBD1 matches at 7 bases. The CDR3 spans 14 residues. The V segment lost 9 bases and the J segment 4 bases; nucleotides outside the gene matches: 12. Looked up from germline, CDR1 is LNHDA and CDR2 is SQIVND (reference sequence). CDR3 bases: TGTGCCAGCGACAGGGCGCCATGGAGGTACGAGCAGTACTTC. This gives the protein CASDRAPWRYEQYF.

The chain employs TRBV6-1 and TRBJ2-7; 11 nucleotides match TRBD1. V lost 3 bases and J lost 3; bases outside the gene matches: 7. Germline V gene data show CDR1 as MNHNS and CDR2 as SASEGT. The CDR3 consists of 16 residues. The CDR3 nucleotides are TGTGCCAGCAGTGATGGGGTCGGGACAGGGGGCTACGAGCAGTACTTC. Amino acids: CASSDGVGTGGYEQYF.